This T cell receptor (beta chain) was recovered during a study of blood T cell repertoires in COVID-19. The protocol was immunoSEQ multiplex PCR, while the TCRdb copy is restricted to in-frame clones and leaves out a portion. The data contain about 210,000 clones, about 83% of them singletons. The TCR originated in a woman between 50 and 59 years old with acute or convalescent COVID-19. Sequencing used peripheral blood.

CDR3 loop: CASRSQGAYNQPQHF. The CDR3 bases are TGTGCCAGCAGATCTCAGGGGGCCTACAATCAGCCCCAGCATTTT. V and J are TRBV27 and TRBJ1-5; 8 bases are shared with TRBD1. The length of the CDR3 is 15 residues. Trimming at V came to 6 bases and at J to 3 bases, leaving 7 bases not matched to a gene. Germline CDR1 and CDR2: MNHEY and SMNVEV (reference sequence).